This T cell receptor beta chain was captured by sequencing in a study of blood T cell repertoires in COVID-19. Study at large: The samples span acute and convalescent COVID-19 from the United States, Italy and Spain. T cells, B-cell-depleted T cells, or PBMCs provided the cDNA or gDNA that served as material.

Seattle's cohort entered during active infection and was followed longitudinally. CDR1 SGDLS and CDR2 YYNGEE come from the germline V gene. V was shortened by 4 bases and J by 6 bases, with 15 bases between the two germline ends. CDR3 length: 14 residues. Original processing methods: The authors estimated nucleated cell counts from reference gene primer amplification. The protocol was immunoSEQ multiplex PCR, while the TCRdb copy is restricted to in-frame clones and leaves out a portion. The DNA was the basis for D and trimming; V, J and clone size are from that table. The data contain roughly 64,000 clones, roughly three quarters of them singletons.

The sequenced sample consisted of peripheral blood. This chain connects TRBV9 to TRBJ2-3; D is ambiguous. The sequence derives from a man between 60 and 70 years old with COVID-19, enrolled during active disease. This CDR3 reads CASSSNSRSDTQYF. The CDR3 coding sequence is TGTGCCAGCAGCTCCAACTCTAGGTCGGATACGCAGTATTTT.